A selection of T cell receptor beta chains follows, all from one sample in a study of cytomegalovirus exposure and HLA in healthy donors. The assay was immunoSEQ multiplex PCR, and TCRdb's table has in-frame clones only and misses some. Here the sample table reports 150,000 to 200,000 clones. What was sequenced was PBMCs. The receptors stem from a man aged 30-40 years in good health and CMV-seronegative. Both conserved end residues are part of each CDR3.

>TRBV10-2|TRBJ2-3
CASKRTSGRSQDTQYF
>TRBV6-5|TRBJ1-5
CASSGTASNQPQHF
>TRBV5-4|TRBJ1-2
CASSSPGWGGGYTF
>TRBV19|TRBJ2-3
CASSPGLAGYTDTQYF
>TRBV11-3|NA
CASSRRSTSGSSEQYF
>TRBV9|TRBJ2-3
CASSVAERDTQYF
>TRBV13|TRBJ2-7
CASSGTRSSYEQYF
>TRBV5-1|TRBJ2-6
CASNTGESTNVLTF
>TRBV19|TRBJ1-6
CASSTGLRYSPLHF
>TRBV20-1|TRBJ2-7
CSARLGAGDYF
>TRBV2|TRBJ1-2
CASSTGGYGYTF
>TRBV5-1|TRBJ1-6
CASSWDRGRSPLHF
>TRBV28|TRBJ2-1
CASRYQGNEQFF
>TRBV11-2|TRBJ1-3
CASSLDRRGQGNTIYF
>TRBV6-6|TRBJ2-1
CASIGGRGEQFF
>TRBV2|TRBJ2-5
CASSGTSGRTETQYF
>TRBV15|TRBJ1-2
CATSRDFTVANYGYTF
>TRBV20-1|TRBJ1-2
CSASGGYGYTF
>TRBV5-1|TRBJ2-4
CASSLVWGQWNIQYF
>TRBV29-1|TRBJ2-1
CSANRGRAAEQFF
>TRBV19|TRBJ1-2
CASISEGGQPNYGYTF
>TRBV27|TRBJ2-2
CASSLGTGTGELFF
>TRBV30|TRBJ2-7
CAWSVGTSGRYEQYF
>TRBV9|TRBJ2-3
CASSVVGDGLTDTQYF
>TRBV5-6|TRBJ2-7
CASSSSGSVNEQYF
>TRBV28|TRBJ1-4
CASSLFGGGKLFF
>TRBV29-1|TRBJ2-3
CSVGSGKATDTQYF
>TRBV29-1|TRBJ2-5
CSVEGLAVQETQYF
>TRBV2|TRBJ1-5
CASSEEGQGYQPQHF
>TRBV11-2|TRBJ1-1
CASTPKNTEAFF
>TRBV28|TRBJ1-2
CASSASRTGWANYGYTF
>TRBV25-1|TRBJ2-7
CASSEVRGRGTSYEQYF
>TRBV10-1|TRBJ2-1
CASPSGTGQLGEQFF
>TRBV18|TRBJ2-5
CASSRGGEETQYF
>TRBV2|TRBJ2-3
CASSVGLTFSQKRQGTDTQYF
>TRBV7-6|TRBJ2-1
CASSFLGEAGGPNEQFF
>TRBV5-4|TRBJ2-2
CASSGGAGPNTGELFF
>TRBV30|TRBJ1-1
CAWGAQGTLNTEAFF
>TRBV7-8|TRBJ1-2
CASRPGHTYGYTF
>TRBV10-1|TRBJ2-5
CASSEGGGETQYF
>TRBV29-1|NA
CSVRQGISEQYF
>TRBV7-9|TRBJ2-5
CASSPSSRSGRAGETQYF
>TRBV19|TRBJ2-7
CASSGSGDSYEQYF
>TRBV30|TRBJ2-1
CAWSGAGTSLYEQFF
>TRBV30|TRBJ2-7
CASSRDRGLYEQYF
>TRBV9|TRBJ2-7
CASSPRDRGSYEQYF
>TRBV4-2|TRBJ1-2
CASSQGTVYGYTF
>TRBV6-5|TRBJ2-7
CASSSAAEQYF
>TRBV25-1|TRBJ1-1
CASSEPGQGNTEAFF
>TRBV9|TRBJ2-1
CASSVGSRSYNEQFF
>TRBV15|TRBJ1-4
CATSRDSGTVNEKLFF
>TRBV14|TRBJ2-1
CASSQDTGLAGGFEEQFF
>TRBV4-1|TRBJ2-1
CASSQVLYNEQFF
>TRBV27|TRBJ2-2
CASSYLGLDTGELFF
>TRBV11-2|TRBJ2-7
CASSLGGGLEQYF
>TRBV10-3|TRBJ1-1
CAISGQGRTEAFF